The 17 T cell receptor beta chains given below trace back to one sample, sequenced in a study of blood T cell repertoires in COVID-19. Clones were read by immunoSEQ multiplex PCR, and TCRdb kept only the in-frame ones, dropping some. The table has about 220,000 clones, more than 80% seen once. Sequenced sample: PBMCs or T cells enriched from blood (not recorded which). These TCRs come from a young woman in a cohort exposed to, infected with or recovered from COVID-19 (not recorded which).

The CDR3 loop reads CASSLVSWRNYGYTF. Here the CDR3 DNA reads TGTGCCAGCAGCTTAGTTAGCTGGCGGAACTATGGCTACACCTTC. The V gene is TRBV11-3, the J gene TRBJ1-2; D uncertain. This CDR3 spans 15 amino acids. From germline, CDR1 is SGHNT and CDR2 YENEEA. V was shortened by 1 base and J by 2 bases, with 11 bases between the two germline ends.

The gene calls are TRBV25-1 and TRBJ2-7, with TRBD2 matching over 7 bases. This CDR3 spans 16 amino acids. V trimming: 1 base; J trimming: 0 bases; junction bases outside the gene matches: 6. Looked up from germline, CDR1 is MGHDK and CDR2 is SYGVNS. CDR3 DNA sequence: TGTGCCAGCAGTGAATGGGTGGGAGGGAGCTCCTACGAGCAGTACTTC. Amino acids: CASSEWVGGSSYEQYF.

The rearrangement uses TRBV27 and TRBJ1-1; D is undetermined. This CDR3 has 14 residues. Trimming took off 6 bases at V and 2 bases at J, with 13 bases between the two ends. Per germline, CDR1 MNHEY and CDR2 SMNVEV (reference sequence). CDR3 in amino acids: CASRQAAQNTEAFF. DNA for the CDR3: TGTGCCAGCAGGCAGGCCGCCCAAAACACTGAAGCTTTCTTT.

V usage is TRBV24-1 and J usage is TRBJ1-4; D is ambiguous. Trimming removed 2 bases at V and 4 bases at J, with 10 bases between. Germline CDR1 is KGHDR and CDR2 is SFDVKD. This CDR3 contains 15 residues. CDR3 nucleotide sequence: TGTGCCACCAGTGATTCAGGCGCCGTTAATGAAAAACTGTTTTTT. Its translation: CATSDSGAVNEKLFF.

The chain couples TRBV2 to TRBJ2-1; 8 bases map to TRBD1. The CDR3 is made up of 14 amino acids. J lost 5 bases, V lost 7 bases, and 7 bases had no gene match. CDR1 and CDR2 from the germline V gene are SNHLY and FYNNEI. CDR3: CASKPDRGDNEQFF. The CDR3 DNA follows: TGTGCCAGCAAGCCCGACAGGGGCGACAATGAGCAGTTCTTC.

This chain uses TRBV6-1 with TRBJ1-5; D gene ambiguous. The CDR3 contains 15 residues. V lost 1 base and J 2 bases, leaving 9 bases between the germline ends. The V gene's germline CDR1 is MNHNS and CDR2 SASEGT. CDR3 in DNA: TGTGCCAGCAGTGAAGGGAGGTATGGCAATCAGCCCCAGCATTTT. Translation: CASSEGRYGNQPQHF.

The gene calls are TRBV25-1 and TRBJ1-4; D possibly corresponds to TRBD1 (5 bases). V dropped 8 bases and J dropped 6 bases, with 13 bases sitting between them. The CDR3 runs 13 residues. The V gene's germline CDR1 is MGHDK and CDR2 SYGVNS. The CDR3 is CASLHDSYEKLFF. The CDR3 nucleotides are TGTGCCAGCCTCCATGACAGTTATGAAAAACTGTTTTTT.

V is TRBV7-8 and J is TRBJ2-7; 8 bases line up with TRBD1. The V gene's germline CDR1 is SGHVS and CDR2 FQNEAQ. There are 14 residues in the CDR3. J gave up 3 bases and V 4 bases, and 5 bases lay outside the gene matches. This CDR3 is CASSSLDRVYEQYF. The CDR3 bases are TGTGCCAGCAGCTCCCTGGACAGGGTCTACGAGCAGTACTTC.

This clone was detected only a few times. The chain employs TRBV27 and TRBJ2-4; possible D gene TRBD2, 6 bases. The CDR3 is made up of 17 amino acids. The V gene's germline CDR1 is MNHEY and CDR2 SMNVEV (reference sequence). Trimming pared 2 bases from V and 0 bases from J, leaving 14 bases between. The chain's CDR3 is CASSLRGGVPAKNIQYF. The CDR3 region has the DNA TGTGCCAGCAGTTTAAGAGGAGGGGTTCCAGCCAAAAACATTCAGTACTTC.

The chain is built from TRBV19 and TRBJ1-4, with no clear D. This CDR3 has 15 residues. V lost 1 base and J lost 4, with 10 bases in between. Germline V gene lookup returns CDR1 LNHDA and CDR2 SQIVND (reference sequence). The CDR3 protein is CASSIVHGVNEKLFF. CDR3 bases: TGTGCCAGTAGTATAGTCCACGGGGTTAATGAAAAACTGTTTTTT.

The chain recombines TRBV15 with TRBJ1-4, with D unclear. V lost 2 bases and J lost 4, with 14 bases in between. The CDR3 runs 16 residues. Germline assignment: CDR1 LNHNV and CDR2 YYDKDF (reference sequence). The CDR3, as DNA: TGTGCCACCAGCAGATCTATCCCGGGAAATAATGAAAAACTGTTTTTT. This gives the protein CATSRSIPGNNEKLFF.

V and J are TRBV24-1 and TRBJ2-3; 8 bases align to TRBD2. Germline lookup yields CDR1 KGHDR and CDR2 SFDVKD. The CDR3 spans 16 residues. Losses at the gene ends were 0 bases for V and 2 bases for J; bases not matched to a gene: 3. DNA for the CDR3: TGTGCCACCAGTGATTTGAGTAGCGGGGACACAGATACGCAGTATTTT. Translating gives CATSDLSSGDTDTQYF.

A single count supports this clone. The J gene is TRBJ2-5, the V gene TRBV5-4; a possible D gene is TRBD1 (6 bases). With 2 bases removed from V and 2 bases from J, the gap between germline ends came to 10 bases. This CDR3 spans 14 amino acids. Per germline, CDR1 SGHNT and CDR2 YYREEE (reference sequence). This chain's CDR3 is CASSFGQGQETQYF. As DNA, the CDR3 is TGTGCCAGCAGCTTTGGGCAGGGGCAAGAGACCCAGTACTTC.

The rearrangement uses TRBV28 and TRBJ1-5; 8 bases line up with TRBD1. CDR1 is MDHEN and CDR2 is SYDVKM in the germline V gene. The CDR3 runs to 14 residues. V trimming: 4 bases; J trimming: 6 bases; junction bases outside the gene matches: 5. As DNA, the CDR3 is TGTGCCAGCAGTTCTACAGGGGGAAGTCAGCCCCAGCATTTT. Amino acid sequence: CASSSTGGSQPQHF.

This clone has only one observation. The chain carries TRBV3-1 (or the pseudogene TRBV3-2) and TRBJ1-3, with D unclear. CDR3 size: 13 residues. V was trimmed by 0 bases and J by 4 bases, leaving 4 bases between them. Germline CDR1 and CDR2: LGHDT and YNNKEL (reference sequence). CDR3 residues: CASSQERGNTIYF. CDR3 nucleotides: TGTGCCAGCAGCCAAGAGAGGGGAAACACCATATATTTT.

This chain uses TRBV25-1 with TRBJ2-5; no clear D. Germline V lookup: CDR1 MGHDK, CDR2 SYGVNS. Trimming cost V 3 bases and J 2 bases, with 7 bases left between them. The CDR3 has 13 residues. The CDR3 loop is CASSDQNQETQYF. The CDR3 DNA reads as TGTGCCAGCAGTGACCAGAATCAAGAGACCCAGTACTTC.

The V gene is TRBV19, the J gene TRBJ2-2; D may be TRBD2 (6 bases). CDR1 and CDR2 (germline): LNHDA, SQIVND (reference sequence). V was trimmed by 0 bases and J by 4 bases, leaving 9 bases between them. The length of the CDR3 is 15 residues. The CDR3 spells CASSIEEGSTGELFF. In DNA, the CDR3 is TGTGCCAGTAGTATAGAGGAGGGGTCCACCGGGGAGCTGTTTTTT.